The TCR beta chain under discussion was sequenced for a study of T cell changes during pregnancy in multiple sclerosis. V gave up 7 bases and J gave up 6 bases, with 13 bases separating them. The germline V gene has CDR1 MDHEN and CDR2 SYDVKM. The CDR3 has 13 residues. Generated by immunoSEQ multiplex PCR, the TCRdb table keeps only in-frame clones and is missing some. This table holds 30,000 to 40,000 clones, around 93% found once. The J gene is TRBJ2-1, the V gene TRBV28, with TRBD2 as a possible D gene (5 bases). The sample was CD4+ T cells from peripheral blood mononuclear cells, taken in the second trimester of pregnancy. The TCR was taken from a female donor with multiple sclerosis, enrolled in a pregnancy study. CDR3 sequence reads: CASNLATSNEQFF. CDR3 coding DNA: TGTGCCAGCAATCTGGCTACTAGCAATGAGCAGTTCTTC.